One sample yielded the 6 T cell receptor beta chains listed below, sequenced in a study of T cells in Graves' hyperthyroidism and ophthalmopathy. Template material for amplifying TCR beta CDR3 regions consisted of RNA transcripts. Initially, a first-round RT-PCR of the TCR CDR3 employed the HTBI primer set. Each CDR3 protein gets one entry after TCRdb re-called the multiplex PCR reads with MiXCR. The sample includes roughly 660,000 distinct CDR3 sequences, around a sixth seen only once; the top ten take about 16%. The specimen was blood. The receptors stem from a man aged 50-60 years with Graves' hyperthyroidism.

This clonotype showed up many times. This chain joins TRBV7-2 and TRBJ1-1; possible D gene TRBD1, 5 bases. Trimming shortened V by 5 bases and J by 9 bases, and 16 bases separated the two germline ends. The CDR3 spans 13 residues. From germline, CDR1 is SGHTA and CDR2 FQGNSA. CDR3 sequence: CASSRDREGKAFF. For the CDR3, the DNA is TGTGCCAGCAGCCGGGACCGAGAGGGGAAAGCTTTCTTT. Combining the CDR3 with reference TRBV7-2 and TRBJ1-1 gives the whole variable domain GAGVSQSPSNKVTEKGKDVELRCDPISGHTALYWYRQSLGQGLEFLIYFQGNSAPDKSGLPSDRFSAERTGGSVSTLTIQRTQQEDSAVYLCASSRDREGKAFFGQGTRLTVV.

The V and J genes are TRBV30 and TRBJ1-1; 8 bases agree with TRBD1. The CDR3 runs 10 residues. Per germline, CDR1 GTSNPN and CDR2 SVGIG (reference sequence). V dropped 8 bases and J dropped 12; count of bases not matched to a gene: 8. The CDR3 region is CARLDRETFF. In DNA, the CDR3 is TGTGCCCGTCTGGACAGGGAAACTTTCTTT.

This clonotype came up a few times. The chain employs TRBV25-1 and TRBJ1-1; D not resolved. Per the germline V gene, CDR1 is MGHDK and CDR2 is SYGVNS. The CDR3 has 15 residues. Trimming took 1 base from V and 3 from J, leaving 12 bases between them. In DNA, the CDR3 is TGTGCCAGCAGTGAATCATCCGAGGGAGACACTGAAGCTTTCTTT. Residues: CASSESSEGDTEAFF.

In this sample, this clonotype turned up many times. The chain joins TRBV6-2 or TRBV6-3 to TRBJ2-2, with TRBD2 identical over 8 bases. Germline V gene sequence: CDR1 MNHEY, CDR2 SVGEGT. The CDR3 is 17 amino acids. Trimming took 2 bases from V and 0 from J; bases not matched to a gene: 5. The chain's CDR3 is CASSYETREANTGELFF. The CDR3 DNA follows: TGTGCCAGCAGTTACGAGACGCGGGAGGCGAACACCGGGGAGCTGTTTTTT.

Many counts were recorded for this clonotype. This sequence joins TRBV27 and TRBJ2-1, with D uncertain. The CDR3 is 12 amino acids. Germline CDR1 MNHEY, CDR2 SMNVEV (reference sequence). Trimming stripped 4 bases from V and 9 bases from J, with 10 bases between. CDR3 sequence reads: CASSWWKGEQFF. The DNA of the CDR3 is TGTGCCAGCAGTTGGTGGAAGGGTGAGCAGTTCTTC.

This clonotype was seen a handful of times. The genes are TRBV19 and TRBJ2-7, with TRBD1 matching over 7 bases. This CDR3 is built from 14 residues. Germline assignment: CDR1 LNHDA and CDR2 SQIVND (reference sequence). Trimming took 8 bases from V and 0 from J; bases not matched to a gene: 7. The CDR3 DNA sequence: TGTGCCAGTTCCGGGACAGCGATCTCCTACGAGCAGTACTTC. This translates into CASSGTAISYEQYF.